This TCR beta chain was recorded in a study of shared clonotypes between healthy human individuals. This clone was recorded once. The authors loaded 150 to 250 ng DNA, roughly 33,000 T cell genomes, into sorted-subset replicate PCRs. TCRdb's table, derived via immunoSEQ multiplex PCR, lists solely in-frame clones and lacks some. The data hold 2 million to 2.5 million clones, with about 92% observed a single time. Germline V gene data show CDR1 as SGHRS and CDR2 as YFSETQ. The CDR3 is made up of 21 amino acids. Unmatched junction bases numbered 18, after V lost 0 bases and J lost 4 bases. This clonotype was obtained from a man younger than 35 in good health. Some clones in this sample may be carry-over from other donors' samples. Source material: naive CD4+ T cells from PBMCs. Subset here: CD45RA+ positively selected. The chain recombines TRBV5-1 with TRBJ2-2; 10 bases align to TRBD1. The CDR3 nucleotides read TGCGCCAGCAGCTTGGCCAGACAGGGGGCAGGCTATGGCAGGGTCACCGGGGAGCTGTTTTTT. It specifies CASSLARQGAGYGRVTGELFF.